This T cell receptor beta chain was sequenced in a study of cytomegalovirus exposure and HLA in healthy donors. Whole-study results and caveats: Follow-up analysis found HLA locus-dependent TCR association rates, highest for DRB1 and lowest for HLA-C.

The length of the CDR3 is 15 residues. The germline V gene encodes CDR1 MGHDK and CDR2 SYGVNS. V lost 5 bases to trimming and J lost 3 bases, with 13 bases between them. Both 60 Vbeta primers and 13 Jbeta primers went into the PCR. TCRdb's table, derived via immunoSEQ multiplex PCR, lists solely in-frame clones and lacks some. The repertoire shows roughly 80,000 clones; the top ten hold 5.5% to 6.5%. In regard to this clone: What it recognizes is unknown.

This chain links TRBV25-1 with TRBJ1-4; D unclear. Sequenced: PBMCs. The TCR comes from a girl aged 10-17 years in good health and CMV-seropositive. CDR3 residues: CASSWRRSSNEKLFF. CDR3 DNA: TGTGCCAGCAGTTGGCGCCGGAGCTCTAATGAAAAACTGTTTTTT.